This T cell receptor (beta chain) was identified during a study of PD-1 blockade in classical Hodgkin lymphoma. The assay was immunoSEQ multiplex PCR, and TCRdb's table has in-frame clones only and misses some. The data show approximately 28,000 clones, with more than 60% seen just once and over 0.5% held by the top ten. Time point of the sample: cycle 4 day 1 (C4D1), after six to seven weeks of nivolumab. Relapse after autologous stem cell transplantation occurred in every patient, and brentuximab vedotin exposure varied. From thawed PBMCs, CD4+ T cells were purified using magnetic negative selection. The CDR3 runs to 16 residues. The V gene's germline CDR1 is ENHRY and CDR2 SYGVKD. Trimming took off 4 bases at V and 0 bases at J, with 13 bases between the two ends.

The clonotype originates from a human donor with classical Hodgkin lymphoma. V is TRBV10-3 and J is TRBJ1-3; D is possibly TRBD1 (5 bases). Sequences were derived from CD4+ T cells from blood, sampled before the fourth cycle of nivolumab. CDR3 coding DNA: TGTGCCATCAGTGTAAAAGGGACCCGCTCTGGAAACACCATATATTTT. It encodes CAISVKGTRSGNTIYF.